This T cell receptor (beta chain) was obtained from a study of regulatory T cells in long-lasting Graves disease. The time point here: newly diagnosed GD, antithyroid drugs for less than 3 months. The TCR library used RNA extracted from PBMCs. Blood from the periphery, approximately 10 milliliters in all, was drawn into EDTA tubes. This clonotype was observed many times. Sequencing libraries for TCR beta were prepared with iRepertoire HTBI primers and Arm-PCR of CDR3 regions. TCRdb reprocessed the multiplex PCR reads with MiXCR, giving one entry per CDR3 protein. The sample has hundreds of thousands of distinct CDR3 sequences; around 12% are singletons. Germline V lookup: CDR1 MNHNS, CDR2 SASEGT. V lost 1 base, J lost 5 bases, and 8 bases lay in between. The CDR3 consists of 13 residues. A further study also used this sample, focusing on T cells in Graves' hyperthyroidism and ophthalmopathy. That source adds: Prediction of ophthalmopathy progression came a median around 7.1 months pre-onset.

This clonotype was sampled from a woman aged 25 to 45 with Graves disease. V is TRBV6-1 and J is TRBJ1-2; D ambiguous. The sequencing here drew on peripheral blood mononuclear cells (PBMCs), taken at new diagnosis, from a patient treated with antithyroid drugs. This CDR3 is CASSEVGKYGYTF. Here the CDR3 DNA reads TGTGCCAGCAGTGAAGTGGGCAAGTATGGCTACACCTTC.